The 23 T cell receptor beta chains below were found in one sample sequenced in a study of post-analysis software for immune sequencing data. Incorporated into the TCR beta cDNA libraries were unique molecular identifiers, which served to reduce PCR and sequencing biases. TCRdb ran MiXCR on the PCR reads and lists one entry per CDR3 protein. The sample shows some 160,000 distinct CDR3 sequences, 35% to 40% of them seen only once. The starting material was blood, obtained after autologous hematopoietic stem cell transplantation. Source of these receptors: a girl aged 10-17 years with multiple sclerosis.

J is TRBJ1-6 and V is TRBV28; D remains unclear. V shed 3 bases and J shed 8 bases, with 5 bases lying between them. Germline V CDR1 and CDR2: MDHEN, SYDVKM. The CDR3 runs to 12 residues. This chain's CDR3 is CASSFNHSPLHF. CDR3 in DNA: TGTGCCAGCAGTTTCAATCATTCACCCCTCCACTTT.

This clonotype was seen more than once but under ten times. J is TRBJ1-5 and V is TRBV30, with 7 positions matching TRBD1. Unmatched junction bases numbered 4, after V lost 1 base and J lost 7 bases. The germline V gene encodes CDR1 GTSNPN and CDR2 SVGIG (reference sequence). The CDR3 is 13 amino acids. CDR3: CAWSATGRQPQHF. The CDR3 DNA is TGTGCCTGGAGTGCGACAGGGAGGCAGCCCCAGCATTTT. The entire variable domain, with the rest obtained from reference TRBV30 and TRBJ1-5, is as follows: SQTIHQWPATLVQPVGSPLSLECTVEGTSNPNLYWYRQAAGRGLQLLFYSVGIGQISSEVPQNLSASRPQDRQFILSSKKLLLSDSGFYLCAWSATGRQPQHFGDGTRLSIL.

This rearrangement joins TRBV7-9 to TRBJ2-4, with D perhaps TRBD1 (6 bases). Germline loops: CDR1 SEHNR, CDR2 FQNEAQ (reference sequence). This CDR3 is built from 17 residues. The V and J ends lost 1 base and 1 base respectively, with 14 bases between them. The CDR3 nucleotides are TGTGCCAGCAGCTTAGTCGGGACAAAGTCGGCCAAAAACATTCAGTACTTC. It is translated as CASSLVGTKSAKNIQYF.

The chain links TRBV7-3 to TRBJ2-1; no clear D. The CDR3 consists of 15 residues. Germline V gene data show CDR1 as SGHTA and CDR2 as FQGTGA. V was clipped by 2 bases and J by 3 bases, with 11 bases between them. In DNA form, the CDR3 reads TGTGCCAGCAGCTTATCGCCTTCGGGCTACAATGAGCAGTTCTTC. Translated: CASSLSPSGYNEQFF.

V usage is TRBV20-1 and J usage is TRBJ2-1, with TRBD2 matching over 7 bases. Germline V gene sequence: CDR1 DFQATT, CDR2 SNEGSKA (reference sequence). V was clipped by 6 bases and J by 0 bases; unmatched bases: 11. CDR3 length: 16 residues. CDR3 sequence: CSAPLLGRSSYNEQFF. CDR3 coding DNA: TGCAGTGCCCCTCTCCTCGGGAGGAGCTCCTACAATGAGCAGTTCTTC.

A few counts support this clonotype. CDR3 loop: CASSSHRGGNTGELFF. The DNA for the CDR3 is TGTGCCAGCAGTTCTCACAGGGGAGGAAACACCGGGGAGCTGTTTTTT. The chain is built from TRBV12-3 or TRBV12-4 and TRBJ2-2; tentative D call: TRBD1 (7 bases). Between the trimmed V and J ends, which lost 4 bases and 2 bases, there was a span of 14 bases. The length of the CDR3 is 16 residues.

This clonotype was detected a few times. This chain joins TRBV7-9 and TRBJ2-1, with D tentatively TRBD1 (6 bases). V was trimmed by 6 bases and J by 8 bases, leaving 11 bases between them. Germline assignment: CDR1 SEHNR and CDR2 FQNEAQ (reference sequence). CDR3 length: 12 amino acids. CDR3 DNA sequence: TGTGCCAGCAGACGACAGGACGATGAGCAGTTCTTC. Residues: CASRRQDDEQFF.

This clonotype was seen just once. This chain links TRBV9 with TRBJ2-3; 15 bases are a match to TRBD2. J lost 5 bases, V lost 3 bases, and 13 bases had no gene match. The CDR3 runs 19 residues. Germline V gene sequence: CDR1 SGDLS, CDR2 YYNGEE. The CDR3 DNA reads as TGTGCCAGCAGCGCTTCCGGGACTAGCGGGAGGAGGGGCCGAGATACGCAGTATTTT. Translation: CASSASGTSGRRGRDTQYF.

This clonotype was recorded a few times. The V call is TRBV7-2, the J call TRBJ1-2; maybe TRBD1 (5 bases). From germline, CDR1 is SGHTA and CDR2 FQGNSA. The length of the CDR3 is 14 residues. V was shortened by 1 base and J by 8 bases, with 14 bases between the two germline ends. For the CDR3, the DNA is TGTGCCAGCAGCTTAGTGGGGCCAGGGAGAGGCTACACCTTC. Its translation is CASSLVGPGRGYTF.

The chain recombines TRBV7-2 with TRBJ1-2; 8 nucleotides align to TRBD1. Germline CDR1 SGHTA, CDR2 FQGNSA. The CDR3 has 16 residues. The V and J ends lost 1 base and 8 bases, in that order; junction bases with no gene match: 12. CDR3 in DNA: TGTGCCAGCAGCTTAGATCGGGTCGGACAGGGCGGCGGCTACACCTTC. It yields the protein CASSLDRVGQGGGYTF.

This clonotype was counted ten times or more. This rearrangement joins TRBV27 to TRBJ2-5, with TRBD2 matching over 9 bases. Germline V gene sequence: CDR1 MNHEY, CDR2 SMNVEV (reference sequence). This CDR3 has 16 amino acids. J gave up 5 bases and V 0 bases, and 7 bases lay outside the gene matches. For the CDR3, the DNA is TGTGCCAGCAGTTTATCCCTAGCGGGATGGGGGGAGACCCAGTACTTC. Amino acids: CASSLSLAGWGETQYF.

CDR3 bases: TGCGCCAGCAGCGCGAGGGGGACTAGTTTTGGCAATGAGCAGTACTTC. Translation: CASSARGTSFGNEQYF. The genes are TRBV5-1 and TRBJ2-1, with 8 positions matching TRBD2. The J call is doubtful: the DNA matches TRBJ2-7 better. The germline V gene has CDR1 SGHRS and CDR2 YFSETQ. This CDR3 comprises 16 residues.

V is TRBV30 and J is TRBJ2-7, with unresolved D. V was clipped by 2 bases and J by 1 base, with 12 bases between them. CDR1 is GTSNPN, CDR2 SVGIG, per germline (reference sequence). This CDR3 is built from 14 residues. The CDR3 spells CAWSFSERSYEQYF. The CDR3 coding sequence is TGTGCCTGGAGTTTCAGTGAACGGTCCTACGAGCAGTACTTC.

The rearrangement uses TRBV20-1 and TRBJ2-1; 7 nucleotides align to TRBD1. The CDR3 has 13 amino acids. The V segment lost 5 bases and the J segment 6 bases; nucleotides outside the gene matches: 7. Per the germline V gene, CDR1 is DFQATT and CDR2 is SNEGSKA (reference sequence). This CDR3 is CSAETGVSNEQFF. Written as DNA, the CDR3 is TGCAGTGCTGAAACAGGGGTGAGCAATGAGCAGTTCTTC.

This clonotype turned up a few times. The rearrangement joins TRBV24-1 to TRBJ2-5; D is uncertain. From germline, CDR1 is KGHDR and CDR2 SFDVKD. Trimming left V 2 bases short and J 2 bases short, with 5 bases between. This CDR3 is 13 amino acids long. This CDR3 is CATSDWKQETQYF. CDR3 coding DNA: TGTGCCACCAGTGATTGGAAACAAGAGACCCAGTACTTC.

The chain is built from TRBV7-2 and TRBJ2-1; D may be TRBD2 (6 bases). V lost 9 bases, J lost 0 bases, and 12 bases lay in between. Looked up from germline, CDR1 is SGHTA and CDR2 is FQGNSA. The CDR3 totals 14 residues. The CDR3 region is CARETSISYNEQFF. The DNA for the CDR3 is TGTGCCAGGGAAACTAGCATCTCCTACAATGAGCAGTTCTTC.

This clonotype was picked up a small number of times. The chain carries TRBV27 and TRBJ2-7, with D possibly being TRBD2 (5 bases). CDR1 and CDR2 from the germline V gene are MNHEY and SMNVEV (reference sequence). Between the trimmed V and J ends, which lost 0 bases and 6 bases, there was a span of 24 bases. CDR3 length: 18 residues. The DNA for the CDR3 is TGTGCCAGCAGTTTATCCTCGTCTCGCGGCCCCGACTATTCCGAGCAGTACTTC. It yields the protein CASSLSSSRGPDYSEQYF.

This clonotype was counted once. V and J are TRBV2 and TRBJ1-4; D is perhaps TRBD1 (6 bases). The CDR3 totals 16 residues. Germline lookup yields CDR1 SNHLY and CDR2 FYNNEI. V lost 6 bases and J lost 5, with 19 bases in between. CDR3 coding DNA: TGTGCCAGCAGGGTTCAACAGGGAGCGGGGAATGAAAAACTGTTTTTT. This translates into CASRVQQGAGNEKLFF.

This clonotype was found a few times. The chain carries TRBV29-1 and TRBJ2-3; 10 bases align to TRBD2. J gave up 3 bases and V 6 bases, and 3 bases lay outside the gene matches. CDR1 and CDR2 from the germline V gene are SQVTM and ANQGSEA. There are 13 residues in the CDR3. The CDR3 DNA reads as TGCAGCGTGATGACTAGCGGGACAGATACGCAGTATTTT. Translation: CSVMTSGTDTQYF.

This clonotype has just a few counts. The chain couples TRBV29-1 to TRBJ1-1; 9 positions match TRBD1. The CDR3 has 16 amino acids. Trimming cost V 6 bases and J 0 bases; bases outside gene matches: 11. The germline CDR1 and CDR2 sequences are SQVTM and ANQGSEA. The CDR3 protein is CSVKPTGGGMNTEAFF. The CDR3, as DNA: TGCAGCGTCAAGCCGACAGGGGGTGGGATGAACACTGAAGCTTTCTTT.

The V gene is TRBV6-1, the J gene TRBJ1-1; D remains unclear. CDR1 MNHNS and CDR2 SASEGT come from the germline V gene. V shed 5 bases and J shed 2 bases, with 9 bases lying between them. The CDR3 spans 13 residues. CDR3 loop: CASSQTYNTEAFF. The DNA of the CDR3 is TGTGCCAGCAGTCAGACCTATAACACTGAAGCTTTCTTT.

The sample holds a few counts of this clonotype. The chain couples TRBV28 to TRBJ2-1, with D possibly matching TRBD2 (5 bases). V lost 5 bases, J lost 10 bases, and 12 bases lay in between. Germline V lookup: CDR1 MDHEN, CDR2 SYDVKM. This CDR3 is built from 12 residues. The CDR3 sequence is CASSRPGWEQFF. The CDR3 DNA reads TGTGCCAGCAGTCGCCCGGGGTGGGAGCAGTTCTTC.

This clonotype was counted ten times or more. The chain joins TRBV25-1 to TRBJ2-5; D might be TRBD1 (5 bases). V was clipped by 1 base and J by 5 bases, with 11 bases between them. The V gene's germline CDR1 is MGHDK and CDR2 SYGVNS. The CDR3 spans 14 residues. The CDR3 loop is CASSELTYRETQYF. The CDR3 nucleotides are TGTGCCAGCAGTGAATTGACGTACAGGGAGACCCAGTACTTC.